Included here is one T cell receptor beta chain sequence, with context. The sample belongs to a study of shared T cell receptors in the human thymus. Repertoires were generated with immunoSEQ multiplex PCR, while TCRdb's copy carries only in-frame clones and drops some. The sample has about 710,000 clones; approximately 87% are singletons. CDR1 and CDR2 (germline): MGHRA, YSYEKL. V lost 0 bases and J 2 bases, leaving 23 bases between the germline ends. The CDR3 runs to 19 residues. These sequences were also reported in another study, on human thymus T cells. That investigation notes: Resections removed during corrective heart surgery provided the thymus tissue used.

This clonotype originated in a boy under two years old with a congenital heart defect. The chain has TRBV4-1 and TRBJ2-7; TRBD2 might be the D (5 bases). The sequenced sample consisted of thymocytes. CDR3 sequence (DNA): TGCGCCAGCAGCCAAGATCTCTCGTCCGACTACCCTGTCCCCTACGAGCAGTACTTC. As protein: CASSQDLSSDYPVPYEQYF.